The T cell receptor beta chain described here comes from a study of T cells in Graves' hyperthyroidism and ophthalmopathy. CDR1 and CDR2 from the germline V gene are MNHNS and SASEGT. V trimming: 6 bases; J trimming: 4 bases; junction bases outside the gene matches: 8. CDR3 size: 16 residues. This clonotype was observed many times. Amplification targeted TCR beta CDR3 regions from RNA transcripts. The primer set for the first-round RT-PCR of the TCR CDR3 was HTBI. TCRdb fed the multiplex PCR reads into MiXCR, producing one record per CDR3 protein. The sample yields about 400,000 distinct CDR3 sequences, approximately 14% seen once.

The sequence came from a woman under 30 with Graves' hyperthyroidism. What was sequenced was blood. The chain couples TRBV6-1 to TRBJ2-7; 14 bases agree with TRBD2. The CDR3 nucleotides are TGTGCCAGCAGGCCAGGGACTAGCGGGAGCCTTTACGAGCAGTACTTC. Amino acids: CASRPGTSGSLYEQYF.